This T cell receptor beta chain was identified in a study of lung T cells in sarcoidosis with Löfgren's syndrome. Overall study context: CD4+ T cells build up in sarcoidosis bronchoalveolar lavage fluid. Löfgren's syndrome patients were the main repertoire analysis focus.

Study-wide results and limits: Shared TRAV12-1 and TRBV2 CDR3 motifs were reported across several patients. TRBV2 was the preferred pairing partner of TRAV12-1, with similar CDR3s.

The CDR3 totals 13 residues. From germline, CDR1 is SNHLY and CDR2 FYNNEI. The V end was cut by 6 bases, the J end by 7 bases, with 15 bases between. TCRdb reprocessed the reads via MiXCR and lists one record per CDR3 protein. The data hold 7,000 to 9,000 distinct CDR3 sequences, with roughly 21% observed a single time. This clonotype was seen once. Its antigen is undetermined. This sequence may be a read error, since a much larger clone differs from it by one base. This receptor was taken from a human donor with sarcoidosis (Löfgren's syndrome or another form), or a control subject (not recorded which). V usage is TRBV2 and J usage is TRBJ1-1; D unresolved. What was sequenced was CD4+ T cells from bronchoalveolar lavage fluid. The CDR3 reads CASSYGIVDEAFF. The DNA for the CDR3 is TGTGCCAGCAGCTACGGAATCGTGGATGAAGCTTTCTTT.